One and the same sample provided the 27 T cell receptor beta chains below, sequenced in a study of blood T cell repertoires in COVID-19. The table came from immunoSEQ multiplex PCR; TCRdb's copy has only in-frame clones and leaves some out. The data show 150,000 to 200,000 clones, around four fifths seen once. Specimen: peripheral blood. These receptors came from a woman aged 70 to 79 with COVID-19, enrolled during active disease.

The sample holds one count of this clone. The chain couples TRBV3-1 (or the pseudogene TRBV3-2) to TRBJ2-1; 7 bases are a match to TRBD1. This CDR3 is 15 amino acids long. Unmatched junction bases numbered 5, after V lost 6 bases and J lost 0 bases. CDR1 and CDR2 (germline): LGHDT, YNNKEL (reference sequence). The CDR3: CASRPGQSSYNEQFF. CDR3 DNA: TGTGCCAGCAGGCCGGGACAGAGCTCCTACAATGAGCAGTTCTTC.

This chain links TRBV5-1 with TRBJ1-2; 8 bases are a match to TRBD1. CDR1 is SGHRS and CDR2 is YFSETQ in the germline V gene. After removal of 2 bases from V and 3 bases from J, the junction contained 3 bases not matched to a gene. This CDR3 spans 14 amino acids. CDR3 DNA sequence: TGCGCCAGCAGCTTTGGACAGGGATACTATGGCTACACCTTC. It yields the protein CASSFGQGYYGYTF.

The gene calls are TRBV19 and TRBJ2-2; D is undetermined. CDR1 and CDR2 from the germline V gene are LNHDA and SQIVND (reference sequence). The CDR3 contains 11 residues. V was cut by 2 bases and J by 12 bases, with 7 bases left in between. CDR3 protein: CASSIREKLFF. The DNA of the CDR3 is TGTGCCAGTAGTATACGAGAAAAGCTGTTTTTT.

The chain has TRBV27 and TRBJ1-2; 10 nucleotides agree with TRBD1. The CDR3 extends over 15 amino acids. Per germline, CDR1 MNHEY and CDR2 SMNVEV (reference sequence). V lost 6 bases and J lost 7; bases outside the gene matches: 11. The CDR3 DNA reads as TGTGCCAGCAGACCCACCCCCGGGACAGGGGCTGGCTACACCTTC. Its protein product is CASRPTPGTGAGYTF.

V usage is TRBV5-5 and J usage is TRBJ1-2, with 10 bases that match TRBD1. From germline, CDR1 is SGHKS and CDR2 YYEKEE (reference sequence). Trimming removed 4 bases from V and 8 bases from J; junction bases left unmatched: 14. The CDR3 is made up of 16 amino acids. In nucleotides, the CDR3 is TGTGCCAGCAGCCAGGGGACAGGGACAGGGGAGAGAGGCTACACCTTC. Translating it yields CASSQGTGTGERGYTF.

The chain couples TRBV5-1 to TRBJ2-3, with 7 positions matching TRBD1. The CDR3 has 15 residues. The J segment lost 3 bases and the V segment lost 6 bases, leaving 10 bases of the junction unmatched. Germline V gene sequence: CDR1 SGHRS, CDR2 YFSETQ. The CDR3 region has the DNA TGCGCCAGCACGTCGGCAGGGGGTTTGACAGATACGCAGTATTTT. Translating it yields CASTSAGGLTDTQYF.

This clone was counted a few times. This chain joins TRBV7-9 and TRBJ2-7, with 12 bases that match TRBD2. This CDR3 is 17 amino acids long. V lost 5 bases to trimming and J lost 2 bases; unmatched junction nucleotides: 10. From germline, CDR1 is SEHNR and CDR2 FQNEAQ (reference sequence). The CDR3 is CASSPLGRLAGAYEQYF. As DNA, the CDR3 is TGTGCCAGCAGCCCCCTAGGCCGACTAGCGGGGGCCTACGAGCAGTACTTC.

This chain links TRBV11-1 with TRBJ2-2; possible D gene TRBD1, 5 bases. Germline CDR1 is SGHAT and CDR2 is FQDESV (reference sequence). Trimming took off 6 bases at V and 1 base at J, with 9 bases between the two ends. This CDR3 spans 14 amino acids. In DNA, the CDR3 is TGTGCCAGCAGACTCGGACAGAACACCGGGGAGCTGTTTTTT. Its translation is CASRLGQNTGELFF.

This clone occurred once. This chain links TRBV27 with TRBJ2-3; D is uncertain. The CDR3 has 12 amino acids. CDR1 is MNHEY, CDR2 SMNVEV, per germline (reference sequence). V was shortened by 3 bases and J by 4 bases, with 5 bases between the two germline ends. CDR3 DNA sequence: TGTGCCAGCAGTTTCCCCTCAGATACGCAGTATTTT. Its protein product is CASSFPSDTQYF.

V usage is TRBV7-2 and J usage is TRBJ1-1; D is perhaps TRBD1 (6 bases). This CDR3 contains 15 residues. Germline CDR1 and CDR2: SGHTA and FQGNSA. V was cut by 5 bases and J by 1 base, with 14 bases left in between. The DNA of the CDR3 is TGTGCCAGCAGCCCCAGGGGTTCTAGGAACACTGAAGCTTTCTTT. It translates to CASSPRGSRNTEAFF.

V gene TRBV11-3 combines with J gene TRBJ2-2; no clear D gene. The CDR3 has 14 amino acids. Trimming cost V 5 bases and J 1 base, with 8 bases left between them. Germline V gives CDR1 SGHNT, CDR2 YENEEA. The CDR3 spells CASSERLNTGELFF. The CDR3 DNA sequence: TGTGCCAGCAGCGAGCGCCTGAACACCGGGGAGCTGTTTTTT.

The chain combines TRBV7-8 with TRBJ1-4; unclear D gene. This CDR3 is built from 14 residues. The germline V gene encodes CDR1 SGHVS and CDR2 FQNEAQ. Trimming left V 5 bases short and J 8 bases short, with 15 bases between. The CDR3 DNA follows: TGTGCCAGCAGCCTCGGGAGGGCGGAGGAAAAACTGTTTTTT. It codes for CASSLGRAEEKLFF.

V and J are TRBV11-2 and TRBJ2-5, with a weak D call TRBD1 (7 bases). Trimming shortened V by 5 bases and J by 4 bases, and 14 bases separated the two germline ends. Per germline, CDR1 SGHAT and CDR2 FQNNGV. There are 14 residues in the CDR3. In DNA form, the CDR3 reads TGTGCCAGCAGCGGACTACAGGGGAGAGAGACCCAGTACTTC. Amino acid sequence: CASSGLQGRETQYF.

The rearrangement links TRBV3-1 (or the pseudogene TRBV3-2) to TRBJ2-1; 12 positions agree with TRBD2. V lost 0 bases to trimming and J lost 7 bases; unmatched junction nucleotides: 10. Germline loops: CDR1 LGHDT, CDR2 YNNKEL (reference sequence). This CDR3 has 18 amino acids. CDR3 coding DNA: TGTGCCAGCAGCCAAGAGACCCGACTAGCGGGAGTAAAAAATGAGCAGTTCTTC. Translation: CASSQETRLAGVKNEQFF.

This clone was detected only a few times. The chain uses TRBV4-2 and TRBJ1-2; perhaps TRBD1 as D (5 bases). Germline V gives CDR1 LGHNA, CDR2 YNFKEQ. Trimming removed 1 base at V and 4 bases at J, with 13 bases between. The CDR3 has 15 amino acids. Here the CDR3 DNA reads TGTGCCAGCAGCCAAGGGGGTCGGCAGGGCTATGGCTACACCTTC. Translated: CASSQGGRQGYGYTF.

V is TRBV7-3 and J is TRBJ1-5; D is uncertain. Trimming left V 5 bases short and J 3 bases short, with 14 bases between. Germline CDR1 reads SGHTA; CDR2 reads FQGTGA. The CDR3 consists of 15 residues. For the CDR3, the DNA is TGTGCCAGCAGCCCCTCGATCGGTGACAATCAGCCCCAGCATTTT. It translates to CASSPSIGDNQPQHF.

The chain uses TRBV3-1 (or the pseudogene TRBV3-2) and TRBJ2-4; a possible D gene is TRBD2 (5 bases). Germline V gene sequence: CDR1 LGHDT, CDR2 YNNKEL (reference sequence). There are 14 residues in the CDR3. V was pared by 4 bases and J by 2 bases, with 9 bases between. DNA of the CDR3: TGTGCCAGCAGCCCGAGGGCGTCCAAAAACATTCAGTACTTC. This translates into CASSPRASKNIQYF.

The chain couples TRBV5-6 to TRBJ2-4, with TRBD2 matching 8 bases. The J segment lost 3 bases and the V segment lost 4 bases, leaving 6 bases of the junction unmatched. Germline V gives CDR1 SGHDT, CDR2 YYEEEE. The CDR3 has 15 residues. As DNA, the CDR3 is TGTGCCAGCAGCAGCCTGCGGGGGGACAAAAACATTCAGTACTTC. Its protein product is CASSSLRGDKNIQYF.

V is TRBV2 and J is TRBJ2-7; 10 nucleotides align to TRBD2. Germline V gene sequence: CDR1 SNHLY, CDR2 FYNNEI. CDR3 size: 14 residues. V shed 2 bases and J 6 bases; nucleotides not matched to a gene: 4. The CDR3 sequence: CASSESSGRIEQYF. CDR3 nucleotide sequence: TGTGCCAGCAGTGAATCTAGCGGGAGAATCGAGCAGTACTTC.

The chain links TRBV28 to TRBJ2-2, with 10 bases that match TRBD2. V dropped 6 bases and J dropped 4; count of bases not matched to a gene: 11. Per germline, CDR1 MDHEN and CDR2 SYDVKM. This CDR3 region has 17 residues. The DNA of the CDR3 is TGTGCCAGCAGCCCGGTTATCTCTAGCGGGGGCACCGGGGAGCTGTTTTTT. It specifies CASSPVISSGGTGELFF.

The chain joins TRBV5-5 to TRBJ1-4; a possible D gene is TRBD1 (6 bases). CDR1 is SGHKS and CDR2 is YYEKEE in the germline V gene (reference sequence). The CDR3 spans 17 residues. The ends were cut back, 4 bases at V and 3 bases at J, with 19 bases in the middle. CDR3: CASSPRNRDPANEKLFF. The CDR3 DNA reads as TGTGCCAGCAGCCCGCGCAACAGGGATCCTGCTAATGAAAAACTGTTTTTT.

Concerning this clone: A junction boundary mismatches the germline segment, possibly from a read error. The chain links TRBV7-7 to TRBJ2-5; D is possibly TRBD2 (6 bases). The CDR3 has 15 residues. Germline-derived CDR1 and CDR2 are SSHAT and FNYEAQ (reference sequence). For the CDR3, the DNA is TGTGCTAGCAGCACCCCCGGGAGCGGGCAAGAGACCCAGTACTTC. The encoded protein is CASSTPGSGQETQYF.

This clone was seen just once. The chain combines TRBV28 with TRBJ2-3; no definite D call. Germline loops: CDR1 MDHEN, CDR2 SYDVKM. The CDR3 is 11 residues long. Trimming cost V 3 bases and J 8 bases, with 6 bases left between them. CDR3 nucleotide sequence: TGTGCCAGCAGTTTGTCTTTTACGCAGTATTTT. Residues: CASSLSFTQYF.

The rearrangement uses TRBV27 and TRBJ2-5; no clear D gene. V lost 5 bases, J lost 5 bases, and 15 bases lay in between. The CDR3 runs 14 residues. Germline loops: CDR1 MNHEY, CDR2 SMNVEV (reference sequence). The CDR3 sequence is CASSRHPYRETQYF. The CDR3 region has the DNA TGTGCCAGCAGTCGACACCCCTACCGGGAGACCCAGTACTTC.

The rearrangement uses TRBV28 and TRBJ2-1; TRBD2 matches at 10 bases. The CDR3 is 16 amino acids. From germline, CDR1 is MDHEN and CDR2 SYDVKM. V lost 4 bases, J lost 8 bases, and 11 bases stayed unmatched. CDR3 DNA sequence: TGTGCCAGCAGTTCCCCTCGACTAGCGGGCCTCGATGAGCAGTTCTTC. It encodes CASSSPRLAGLDEQFF.

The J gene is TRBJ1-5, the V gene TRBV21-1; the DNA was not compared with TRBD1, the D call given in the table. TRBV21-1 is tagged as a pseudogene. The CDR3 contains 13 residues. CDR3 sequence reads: CASSKTSNQPQHF. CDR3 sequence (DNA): TGTGCCAGCAGCAAGACAAGCAATCAGCCCCAGCATTTT.

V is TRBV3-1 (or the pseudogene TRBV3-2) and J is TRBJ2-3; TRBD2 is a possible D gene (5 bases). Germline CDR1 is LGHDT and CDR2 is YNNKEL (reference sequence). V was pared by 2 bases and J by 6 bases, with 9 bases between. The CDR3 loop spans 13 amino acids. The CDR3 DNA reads TGTGCCAGCAGCCAAAACACTAGGGATACGCAGTATTTT. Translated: CASSQNTRDTQYF.